The source of this T cell receptor (beta chain) is a study of blood T cell repertoires in COVID-19. In the study overall: COVID-19 samples collected from the United States, Italy and Spain covered acute and convalescent phases. Sample material is recorded as cDNA or gDNA derived from T cells, B-cell-depleted T cells, or PBMCs.

CDR3 length: 13 residues. Germline V gives CDR1 MNHNS, CDR2 SASEGT. In the authors' methods: Reference gene primer amplification in the assay estimated nucleated cell counts. The method was immunoSEQ multiplex PCR; TCRdb's version includes in-frame clones alone and lacks a portion of them. The D gene and trimming were derived from the DNA, and the V and J assignments and clone size from that table. Found here are around 300,000 clones, about nine tenths of them singletons; the top ten hold around 3%. Comment on this clone: The junction does not match germline at one end; this may be a read error.

The chain employs TRBV6-1 and TRBJ2-3; D is possibly TRBD1 (5 bases). Sequencing used peripheral blood. This clonotype was obtained from a woman aged 25-40 years with active or convalescent COVID-19. The CDR3 coding sequence is TGTGCCAGCAGTCAAGCTTACAGGGATACGCAGTATTTT. Its translation is CASSQAYRDTQYF.